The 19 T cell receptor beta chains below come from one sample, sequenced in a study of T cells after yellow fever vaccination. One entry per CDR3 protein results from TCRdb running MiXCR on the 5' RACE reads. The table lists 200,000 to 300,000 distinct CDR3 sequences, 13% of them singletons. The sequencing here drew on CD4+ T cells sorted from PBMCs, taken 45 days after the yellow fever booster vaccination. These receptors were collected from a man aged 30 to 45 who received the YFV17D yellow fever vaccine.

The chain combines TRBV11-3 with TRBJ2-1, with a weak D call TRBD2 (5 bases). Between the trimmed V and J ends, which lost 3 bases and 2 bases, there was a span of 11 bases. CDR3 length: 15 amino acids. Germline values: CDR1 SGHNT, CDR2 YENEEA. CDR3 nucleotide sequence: TGTGCCAGCAGCTTGAGCCCAGCGGCCTACAATGAGCAGTTCTTC. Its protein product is CASSLSPAAYNEQFF.

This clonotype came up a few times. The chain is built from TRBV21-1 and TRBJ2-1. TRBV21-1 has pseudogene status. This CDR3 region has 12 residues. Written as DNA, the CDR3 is TGTGCCAGCAGCAGTCAACTAAATGAGCAGTTCTTC. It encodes CASSSQLNEQFF.

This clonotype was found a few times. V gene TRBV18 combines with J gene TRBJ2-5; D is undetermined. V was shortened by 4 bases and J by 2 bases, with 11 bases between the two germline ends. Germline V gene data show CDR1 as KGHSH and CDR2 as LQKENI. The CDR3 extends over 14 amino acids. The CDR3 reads CASSHPGSQETQYF. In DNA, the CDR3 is TGTGCCAGCTCACATCCAGGCTCACAAGAGACCCAGTACTTC.

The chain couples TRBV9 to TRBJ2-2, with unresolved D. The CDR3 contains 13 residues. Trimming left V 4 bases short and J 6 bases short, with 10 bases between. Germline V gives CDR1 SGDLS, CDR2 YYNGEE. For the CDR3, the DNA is TGTGCCAGCAGCTTTCGGTTGGCCGGGGAGCTGTTTTTT. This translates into CASSFRLAGELFF.

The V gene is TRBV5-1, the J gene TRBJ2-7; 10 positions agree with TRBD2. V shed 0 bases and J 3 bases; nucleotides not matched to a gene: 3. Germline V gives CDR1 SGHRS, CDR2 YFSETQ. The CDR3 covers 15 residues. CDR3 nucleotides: TGCGCCAGCAGCTTGGTGGCTAGCGGGAGCTACGAGCAGTACTTC. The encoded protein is CASSLVASGSYEQYF.

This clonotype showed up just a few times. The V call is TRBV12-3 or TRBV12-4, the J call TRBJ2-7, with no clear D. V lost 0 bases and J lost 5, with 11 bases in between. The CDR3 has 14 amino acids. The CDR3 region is CASSLALPAHEQYF. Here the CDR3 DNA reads TGTGCCAGCAGTTTAGCGCTCCCGGCCCACGAGCAGTACTTC.

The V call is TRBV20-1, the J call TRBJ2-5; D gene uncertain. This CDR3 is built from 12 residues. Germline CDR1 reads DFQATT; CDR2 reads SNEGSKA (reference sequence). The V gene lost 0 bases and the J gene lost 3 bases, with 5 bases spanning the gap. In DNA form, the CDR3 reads TGCAGTGCTAGAGAGATCAAAGAGACCCAGTACTTC. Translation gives CSAREIKETQYF.

CDR3 protein: CASTGGGQPQHF. CDR3 coding DNA: TGTGCCAGCACTGGGGGCGGTCAGCCCCAGCATTTT. The chain couples TRBV28 to TRBJ1-5; maybe TRBD1 (6 bases). The germline CDR1 and CDR2 sequences are MDHEN and SYDVKM. V was cut by 7 bases and J by 6 bases, with 10 bases left in between. The CDR3 extends over 12 amino acids.

The CDR3 region is CASSQGLRSYEQYF. The CDR3 coding sequence is TGTGCCAGCAGCCAAGGACTAAGGTCCTACGAGCAGTACTTC. The rearrangement links TRBV7-6 to TRBJ2-7; a weak D match, TRBD2 (6 bases). Germline assignment: CDR1 SGHVS and CDR2 FNYEAQ. The CDR3 extends over 14 amino acids. V was trimmed by 5 bases and J by 1 base, leaving 12 bases between them.

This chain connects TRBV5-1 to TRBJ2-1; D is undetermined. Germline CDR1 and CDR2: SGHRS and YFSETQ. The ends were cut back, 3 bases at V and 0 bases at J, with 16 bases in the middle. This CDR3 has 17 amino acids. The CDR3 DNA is TGCGCCAGCAGCTCCCACTTTAGTGTTTCCTCCTACAATGAGCAGTTCTTC. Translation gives CASSSHFSVSSYNEQFF.

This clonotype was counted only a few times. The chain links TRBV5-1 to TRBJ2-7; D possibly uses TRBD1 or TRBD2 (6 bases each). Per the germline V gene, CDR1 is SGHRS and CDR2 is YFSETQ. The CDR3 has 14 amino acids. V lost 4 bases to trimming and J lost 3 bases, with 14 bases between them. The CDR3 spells CASSVAGHDYEQYF. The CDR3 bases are TGCGCCAGCAGCGTGGCGGGACACGACTACGAGCAGTACTTC.

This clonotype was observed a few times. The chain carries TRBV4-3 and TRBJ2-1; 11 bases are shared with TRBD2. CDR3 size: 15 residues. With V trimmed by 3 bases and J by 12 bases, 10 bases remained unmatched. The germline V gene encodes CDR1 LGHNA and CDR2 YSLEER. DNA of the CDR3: TGCGCCAGCAGCCATGTGACTAGCGGGGAGAGGGGGCAGTTCTTC. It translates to CASSHVTSGERGQFF.

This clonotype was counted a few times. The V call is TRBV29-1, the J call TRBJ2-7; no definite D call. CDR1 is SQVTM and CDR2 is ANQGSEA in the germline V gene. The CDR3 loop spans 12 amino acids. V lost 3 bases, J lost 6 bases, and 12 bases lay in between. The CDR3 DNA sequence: TGCAGCGTTGACTTGTATAACCGCGAGCAGTACTTC. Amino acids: CSVDLYNREQYF.

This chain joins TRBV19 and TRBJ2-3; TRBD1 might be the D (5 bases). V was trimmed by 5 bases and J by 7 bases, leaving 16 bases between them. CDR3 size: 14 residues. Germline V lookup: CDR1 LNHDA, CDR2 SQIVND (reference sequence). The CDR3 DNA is TGTGCCAGTAGTCTCCATGACAGAGCCTATACGCAGTATTTT. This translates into CASSLHDRAYTQYF.

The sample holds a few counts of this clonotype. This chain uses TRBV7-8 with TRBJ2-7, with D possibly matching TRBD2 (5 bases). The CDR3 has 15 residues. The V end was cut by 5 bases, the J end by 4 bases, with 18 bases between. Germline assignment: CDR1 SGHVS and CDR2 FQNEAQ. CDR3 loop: CASSLEAVGAYEQYF. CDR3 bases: TGTGCCAGCAGCCTAGAGGCTGTGGGAGCTTACGAGCAGTACTTC.

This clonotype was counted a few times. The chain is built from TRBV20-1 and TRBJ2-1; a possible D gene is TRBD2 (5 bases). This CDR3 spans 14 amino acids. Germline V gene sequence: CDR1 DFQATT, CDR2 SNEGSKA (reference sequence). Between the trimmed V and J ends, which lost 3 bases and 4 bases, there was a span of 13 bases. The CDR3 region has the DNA TGCAGTGCTAGTCCGGACGCGGGTTACAATGAGCAGTTCTTC. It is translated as CSASPDAGYNEQFF.

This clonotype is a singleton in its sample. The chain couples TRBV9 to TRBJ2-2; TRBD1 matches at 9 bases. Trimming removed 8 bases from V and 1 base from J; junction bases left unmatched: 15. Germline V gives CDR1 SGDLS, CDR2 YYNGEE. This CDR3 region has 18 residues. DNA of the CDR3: TGTGCCAGTACAGGGGGCGAAAGCGTTTCCCGGAACACCGGGGAGCTGTTTTTT. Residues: CASTGGESVSRNTGELFF.

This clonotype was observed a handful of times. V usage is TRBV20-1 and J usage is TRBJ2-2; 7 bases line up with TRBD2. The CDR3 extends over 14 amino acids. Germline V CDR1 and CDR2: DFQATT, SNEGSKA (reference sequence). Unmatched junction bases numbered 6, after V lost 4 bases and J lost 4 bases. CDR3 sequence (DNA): TGCAGTGCTACGGTGGGGGGGAGCACCGGGGAGCTGTTTTTT. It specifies CSATVGGSTGELFF.

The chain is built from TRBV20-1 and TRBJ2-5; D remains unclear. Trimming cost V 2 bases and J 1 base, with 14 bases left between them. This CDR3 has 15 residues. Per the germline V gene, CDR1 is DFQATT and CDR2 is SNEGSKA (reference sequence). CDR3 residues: CSARPTHKLQETQYF. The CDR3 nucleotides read TGCAGTGCTAGACCGACACATAAACTCCAAGAGACCCAGTACTTC.